Detailed here is one TCR beta chain. Its specificity is unknown. MiXCR, applied by TCRdb to the 5' RACE reads, yields one record per CDR3 protein. The repertoire consists of around 150,000 distinct CDR3 sequences, with 40% to 50% occurring once and the leading ten covering around 15%. V lost 4 bases to trimming and J lost 3 bases, with 15 bases between them. This CDR3 is built from 15 residues. Germline V CDR1 and CDR2: DFQATT, SNEGSKA (reference sequence). The entry originates in a study of CD8 T cells in ankylosing spondylitis. Study observations and caveats: In ankylosing spondylitis blood, a motif of seven to nine highly homologous TCR beta variants appeared characteristic. Clones tied to disease were said to be significantly enriched in matched ankylosing spondylitis synovial fluid.

The TCR comes from a male donor with ankylosing spondylitis. This rearrangement joins TRBV20-1 to TRBJ2-2; D is perhaps TRBD1 (7 bases). Sequencing input: synovial fluid, either unsorted or a sorted T cell fraction (not recorded which). CDR3: CSATRGDSDTGELFF. CDR3 coding DNA: TGCAGTGCTACCAGGGGGGACAGTGACACCGGGGAGCTGTTTTTT.